Following are 20 T cell receptor beta chains from one sample sequenced in a study of blood T cell repertoires in COVID-19. Assay used: immunoSEQ multiplex PCR; TCRdb lists only in-frame clones, some missing. The table has fewer than 110,000 clones, 80% to 90% seen once. The sequencing input was peripheral blood. The receptors derive from a middle-aged man with active or convalescent COVID-19.

This chain uses TRBV5-1 with TRBJ2-5; 10 nucleotides match TRBD1. The J segment lost 5 bases and the V segment lost 4 bases, leaving 14 bases of the junction unmatched. The CDR3 runs 17 residues. Germline lookup yields CDR1 SGHRS and CDR2 YFSETQ. Here the CDR3 reads CASSRPSTGTGEETQYF. CDR3 in DNA: TGCGCCAGCAGCCGCCCAAGTACCGGGACAGGGGAGGAGACCCAGTACTTC.

The J gene is TRBJ1-4, the V gene TRBV29-1; D is unresolved. The CDR3 has 15 amino acids. The germline gives CDR1 SQVTM, CDR2 ANQGSEA. CDR3 region: CSAQPMAGGGEKLFF. CDR3 nucleotide sequence: TGCAGTGCTCAGCCCATGGCAGGCGGAGGTGAAAAACTGTTTTTT.

The chain combines TRBV12-3 or TRBV12-4 with TRBJ1-1; D is undetermined. CDR3 length: 13 residues. V was clipped by 7 bases and J by 7 bases, with 16 bases between them. The DNA of the CDR3 is TGTGCCAGCACCAAGCGCGCGGGGTTTGAAGCTTTCTTT. Its protein product is CASTKRAGFEAFF.

This rearrangement joins TRBV19 to TRBJ1-6; 7 bases are a match to TRBD1. The V gene's germline CDR1 is LNHDA and CDR2 SQIVND (reference sequence). This CDR3 contains 16 residues. J was trimmed by 9 bases and V by 3 bases; bases with no gene match: 11. The DNA of the CDR3 is TGTGCCAGTAGTATTCTCCAAGGACCAGGGGGTTCACCCCTCCACTTT. This translates into CASSILQGPGGSPLHF.

V and J are TRBV19 and TRBJ2-2, with TRBD1 matching over 9 bases. CDR1 is LNHDA and CDR2 is SQIVND in the germline V gene (reference sequence). V shed 6 bases, J shed 6 bases, and the junction held 5 bases outside the gene matches. The CDR3 spans 14 residues. In nucleotides, the CDR3 is TGTGCCAGTAGAGGACAGGGGTTCGCCGGGGAGCTGTTTTTT. Its protein is CASRGQGFAGELFF.

In DNA form, the CDR3 reads TGTGCCAGCAGTGATGACAGGGGAACAGATACGCAGTATTTT. Its translation is CASSDDRGTDTQYF. This chain connects TRBV6-4 to TRBJ2-3, with TRBD1 identical over 8 bases. CDR3 length: 14 residues. Germline values: CDR1 MRHNA, CDR2 SNTAGT. The trim removed 3 bases at V and 3 bases at J, leaving 2 bases unmatched.

The CDR3 region is CASSQGSTGESGFF. CDR3 DNA: TGTGCCAGCAGCCAAGGATCGACGGGAGAGTCGGGGTTCTTC. This chain uses TRBV3-1 (or the pseudogene TRBV3-2) with TRBJ2-1; perhaps TRBD2 as D (6 bases). V was trimmed by 1 base and J by 15 bases, leaving 19 bases between them. This CDR3 is built from 14 residues. The germline V gene encodes CDR1 LGHDT and CDR2 YNNKEL (reference sequence).

V gene TRBV24-1 combines with J gene TRBJ2-2, with 7 bases fitting TRBD2. The V segment lost 7 bases and the J segment 7 bases; nucleotides outside the gene matches: 11. Germline V CDR1 and CDR2: KGHDR, SFDVKD. This CDR3 has 15 residues. The chain's CDR3 is CATRGKGGSGGELFF. Here the CDR3 DNA reads TGTGCCACCAGAGGGAAAGGCGGGAGTGGCGGGGAGCTGTTTTTT.

V usage is TRBV5-8 and J usage is TRBJ1-2; 7 nucleotides agree with TRBD1. The CDR3 is 15 amino acids. CDR1 is SGHTS, CDR2 YDEGEE, per germline. V gave up 4 bases and J gave up 4 bases; unmatched junction bases: 10. The CDR3, as DNA: TGTGCCAGCAGCCTCACAGGGGACCCTAGCTATGGCTACACCTTC. This codes for CASSLTGDPSYGYTF.

The chain links TRBV4-3 to TRBJ2-5, with 8 bases matching TRBD1. J was trimmed by 4 bases and V by 2 bases; bases with no gene match: 3. This CDR3 comprises 14 residues. The germline gives CDR1 LGHNA, CDR2 YSLEER. The CDR3 loop is CASSQLTGVETQYF. The CDR3 DNA follows: TGCGCCAGCAGCCAACTGACAGGGGTAGAGACCCAGTACTTC.

V usage is TRBV12-3 or TRBV12-4 and J usage is TRBJ1-2; D unclear. V lost 5 bases and J 8 bases, leaving 15 bases between the germline ends. This CDR3 region has 13 residues. The CDR3 is CASSPLTPEGYTF. The CDR3 nucleotides read TGTGCCAGCAGTCCCCTTACTCCGGAGGGCTACACCTTC.

The V call is TRBV10-1, the J call TRBJ2-2; TRBD1 is a possible D gene (6 bases). V lost 6 bases and J 5 bases, leaving 25 bases between the germline ends. The length of the CDR3 is 18 residues. Germline-derived CDR1 and CDR2 are WNHNN and SYGVQD (reference sequence). The CDR3 sequence is CASRRDMDNPEGTGELFF. Written as DNA, the CDR3 is TGCGCCAGCAGGAGGGACATGGATAACCCAGAAGGGACCGGGGAGCTGTTTTTT.

This clone was seen many times. The chain links TRBV6-5 to TRBJ1-5; tentative D call: TRBD1 (5 bases). Germline assignment: CDR1 MNHEY and CDR2 SVGAGI. V lost 0 bases, J lost 4 bases, and 13 bases lay in between. CDR3 length equals 16 residues. The CDR3 loop is CASSYSEPGKNQPQHF. Written as DNA, the CDR3 is TGTGCCAGCAGTTACTCTGAACCAGGGAAGAATCAGCCCCAGCATTTT.

V usage is TRBV28 and J usage is TRBJ2-7; maybe TRBD2 (6 bases). The CDR3 has 15 amino acids. The V gene's germline CDR1 is MDHEN and CDR2 SYDVKM. The V end was cut by 4 bases, the J end by 1 base, with 14 bases between. CDR3 bases: TGTGCCAGCAGTTCGGGGGATGGGGTGTCCTACGAGCAGTACTTC. It yields the protein CASSSGDGVSYEQYF.

The rearrangement joins TRBV29-1 to TRBJ2-3, with D perhaps TRBD1 (5 bases). The CDR3 has 14 amino acids. CDR1 and CDR2 (germline): SQVTM, ANQGSEA. The V end was cut by 0 bases, the J end by 2 bases, with 9 bases between. CDR3 nucleotides: TGCAGCGTTGAAGAAGACAGACCCACAGATACGCAGTATTTT. This translates into CSVEEDRPTDTQYF.

The V and J genes are TRBV11-2 and TRBJ2-3, with D hard to call. Germline V CDR1 and CDR2: SGHAT, FQNNGV. This CDR3 has 15 residues. V was cut by 3 bases and J by 3 bases, with 13 bases left in between. The CDR3 DNA reads as TGTGCCAGCAGCTTCAAACTCTTCGCAACAGATACGCAGTATTTT. This translates into CASSFKLFATDTQYF.

The V call is TRBV9, the J call TRBJ2-5; the D gene is possibly TRBD1 (6 bases). The CDR3 is made up of 15 amino acids. With 0 bases removed from V and 1 base from J, the gap between germline ends came to 10 bases. Germline CDR1 SGDLS, CDR2 YYNGEE. This CDR3 is CASSVVGGIQETQYF. CDR3 bases: TGTGCCAGCAGCGTAGTAGGGGGAATCCAAGAGACCCAGTACTTC. The full variable domain, completed using reference TRBV9 and TRBJ2-5, is DSGVTQTPKHLITATGQRVTLRCSPRSGDLSVYWYQQSLDQGLQFLIQYYNGEERAKGNILERFSAQQFPDLHSELNLSSLELGDSALYFCASSVVGGIQETQYFGPGTRLLVL.

This chain joins TRBV18 and TRBJ2-5, with TRBD2 identical over 12 bases. Germline CDR1 reads KGHSH; CDR2 reads LQKENI. Trimming at V came to 2 bases and at J to 1 base, leaving 2 bases not matched to a gene. This CDR3 region has 16 residues. The CDR3: CASSPGLAGIQETQYF. CDR3 nucleotides: TGTGCCAGCTCACCAGGACTAGCGGGGATCCAAGAGACCCAGTACTTC.

The chain combines TRBV11-2 with TRBJ2-1, with D perhaps matching TRBD2 (6 bases). The length of the CDR3 is 15 residues. Trimming pared 1 base from V and 1 base from J, leaving 8 bases between. Germline CDR1 reads SGHAT; CDR2 reads FQNNGV. The CDR3 DNA is TGTGCCAGCAGCTTAGTGGGGGGTTCCTACAATGAGCAGTTCTTC. Protein product: CASSLVGGSYNEQFF.

This clone was recorded only once. The V call is TRBV24-1, the J call TRBJ1-5; 7 nucleotides align to TRBD1. This CDR3 is built from 15 residues. Germline loops: CDR1 KGHDR, CDR2 SFDVKD. V was pared by 4 bases and J by 7 bases, with 9 bases of the junction left unmatched. CDR3 sequence reads: CATSDSGRGPQPQHF. Here the CDR3 DNA reads TGTGCCACCAGTGACTCGGGTAGGGGGCCACAGCCCCAGCATTTT.